This T cell receptor (beta chain) was obtained from a study of cytomegalovirus exposure and HLA in healthy donors. Study overall: Most donors, more than 80% of a few hundred genotyped, fell in the Caucasian-associated ancestry cluster.

Germline assignment: CDR1 SGHAT and CDR2 FQNNGV. The trim removed 6 bases at V and 1 base at J, leaving 9 bases unmatched. The CDR3 consists of 16 residues. Comments on this clone: The antigen remains unidentified.

Study outcomes and limitations: In a later analysis, TCR beta V- and J-gene trimming was associated with a missense DCLRE1C variant. Most of the TCR beta V segments (in an earlier analysis) were productive either about 90% or about 30% of the time.

PCR involved 60 Vbeta and 13 Jbeta primers. Using immunoSEQ multiplex PCR, the repertoire was profiled, and TCRdb retains in-frame clones only, with some absent. The table has approximately 150,000 clones, roughly 81% seen once. Sequences were obtained from PBMCs. This TCR derives from a girl aged 5-17 years in good health and CMV-seropositive. The chain employs TRBV11-2 and TRBJ2-1; 7 positions agree with TRBD1. CDR3 protein: CASRGWGTDSYNEQFF. The CDR3 DNA reads as TGTGCCAGCAGGGGGTGGGGGACAGATTCCTACAATGAGCAGTTCTTC.